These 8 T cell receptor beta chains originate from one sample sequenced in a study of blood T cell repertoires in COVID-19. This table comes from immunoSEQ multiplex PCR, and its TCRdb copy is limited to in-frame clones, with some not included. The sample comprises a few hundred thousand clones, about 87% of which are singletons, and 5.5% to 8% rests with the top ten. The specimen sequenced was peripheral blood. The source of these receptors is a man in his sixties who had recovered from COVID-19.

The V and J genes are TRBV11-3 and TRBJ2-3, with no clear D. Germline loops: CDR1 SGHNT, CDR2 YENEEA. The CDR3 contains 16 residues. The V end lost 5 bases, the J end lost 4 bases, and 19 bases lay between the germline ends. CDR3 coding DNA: TGTGCCAGCAGCCCGTCAGACCCCCGAGGCGCAGATACGCAGTATTTT. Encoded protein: CASSPSDPRGADTQYF.

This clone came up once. This CDR3 reads CASSLQGDQSGANVLTF. The DNA of the CDR3 is TGCGCCAGCAGCTTACAGGGGGACCAATCTGGGGCCAACGTCCTGACTTTC. The chain links TRBV5-1 to TRBJ2-6; 8 positions agree with TRBD1. The V and J ends lost 2 bases and 1 base, in that order; junction bases with no gene match: 5. This CDR3 region has 17 residues. Germline V gene data show CDR1 as SGHRS and CDR2 as YFSETQ.

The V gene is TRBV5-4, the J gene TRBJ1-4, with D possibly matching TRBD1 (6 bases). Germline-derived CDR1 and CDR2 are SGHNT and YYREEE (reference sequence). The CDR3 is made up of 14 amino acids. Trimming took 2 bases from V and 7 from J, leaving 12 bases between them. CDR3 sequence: CASSFGRGTEKLFF. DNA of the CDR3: TGTGCCAGCAGCTTTGGCAGGGGAACTGAAAAACTGTTTTTT.

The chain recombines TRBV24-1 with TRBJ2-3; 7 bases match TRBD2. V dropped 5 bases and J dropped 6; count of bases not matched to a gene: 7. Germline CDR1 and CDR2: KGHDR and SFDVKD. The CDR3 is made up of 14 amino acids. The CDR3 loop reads CATSVGGSADTQYF. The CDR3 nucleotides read TGTGCCACCAGTGTAGGCGGGAGCGCTGATACGCAGTATTTT.

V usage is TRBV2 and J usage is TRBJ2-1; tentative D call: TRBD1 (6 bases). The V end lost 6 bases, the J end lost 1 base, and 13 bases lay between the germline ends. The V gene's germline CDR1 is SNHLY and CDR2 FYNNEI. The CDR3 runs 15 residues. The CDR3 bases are TGTGCCAGCAGGGAGACAGGACATTCCTACAATGAGCAGTTCTTC. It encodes CASRETGHSYNEQFF.

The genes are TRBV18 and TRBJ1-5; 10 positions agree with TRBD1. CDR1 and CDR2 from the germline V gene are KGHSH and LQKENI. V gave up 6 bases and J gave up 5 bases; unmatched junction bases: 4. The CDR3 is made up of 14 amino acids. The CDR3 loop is CASSLGTGDQPQHF. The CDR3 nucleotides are TGTGCCAGCTCCCTCGGGACAGGGGATCAGCCCCAGCATTTT.

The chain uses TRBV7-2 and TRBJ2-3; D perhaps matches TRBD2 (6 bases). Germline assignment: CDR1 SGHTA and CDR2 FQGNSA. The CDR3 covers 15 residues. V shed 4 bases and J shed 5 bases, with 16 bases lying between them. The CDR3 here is CASSYNGRVGDTQYF. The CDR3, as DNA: TGTGCCAGCAGCTACAACGGGAGAGTGGGAGATACGCAGTATTTT.

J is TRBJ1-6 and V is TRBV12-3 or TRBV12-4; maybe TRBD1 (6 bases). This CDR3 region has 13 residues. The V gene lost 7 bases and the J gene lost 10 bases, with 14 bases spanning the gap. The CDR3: CASTNSGESPLHF. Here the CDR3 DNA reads TGTGCCAGCACCAACTCAGGGGAGTCACCCCTCCACTTT.